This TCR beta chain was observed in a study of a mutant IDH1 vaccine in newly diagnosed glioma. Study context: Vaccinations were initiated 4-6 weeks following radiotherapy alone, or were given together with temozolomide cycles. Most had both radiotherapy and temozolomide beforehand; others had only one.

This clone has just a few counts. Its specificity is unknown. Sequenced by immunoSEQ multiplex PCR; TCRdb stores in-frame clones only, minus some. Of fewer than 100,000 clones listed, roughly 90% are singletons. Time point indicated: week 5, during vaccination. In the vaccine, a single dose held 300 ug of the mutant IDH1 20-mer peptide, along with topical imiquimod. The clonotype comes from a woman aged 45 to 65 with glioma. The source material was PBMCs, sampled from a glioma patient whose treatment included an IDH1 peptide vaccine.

CDR3 protein: CASSLGTGSGLAGYEQYF. The DNA for the CDR3 is TGTGCCAGCAGTTTGGGGACAGGTTCGGGACTAGCGGGCTACGAGCAGTACTTC. The V gene is TRBV27, the J gene TRBJ2-7, with 12 bases matching TRBD2. V shed 3 bases and J 3 bases; nucleotides not matched to a gene: 12. This CDR3 region has 18 residues. Germline-derived CDR1 and CDR2 are MNHEY and SMNVEV (reference sequence).